This is a list of T cell receptor beta chains from one sample in a study of molecular identifiers for immune sequencing clone quantification. TCRdb itself ran the PCR reads through MiXCR, one entry per CDR3 protein. The sample consists of 15,000 to 20,000 distinct CDR3 sequences, 20% to 25% of them appearing once. Sequences were obtained from naive CD8+ T cells from blood, with Jurkat cell RNA spiked in. These receptor sequences come from a human donor in good health. Some libraries in this study had Jurkat cell RNA spiked in. CDR3s include the opening cysteine and the closing phenylalanine or tryptophan. D genes are given only for firm matches. Size is stated for part of the rows, as once, few or many counts, or as a class when the clone is expanded.

cdr3_aa cdr3_nt j_call d_call v_call clone_size
CASSVGRAGYEQYF TGTGCCAGCAGCGTAGGAAGAGCGGGCTACGAGCAGTACTTC TRBJ2-7 . TRBV9 few
CANSLAGTYEKLFF TGTGCCAACAGCTTAGCGGGGACCTATGAAAAACTGTTTTTT TRBJ1-4 . TRBV7-9 .
CASSIAGLSYNEQFF TGTGCCAGCAGTATAGCGGGCCTCTCCTACAATGAGCAGTTCTTC TRBJ2-1 TRBD2 TRBV27 medium-sized
CASSQGGVRRGQYF TGTGCCAGCAGCCAAGGAGGGGTGCGACGGGGGCAGTACTTC TRBJ2-7 . TRBV3-1 .
CSVEGDIYNEQFF TGCAGCGTTGAGGGAGATATCTACAATGAGCAGTTCTTC TRBJ2-1 . TRBV29-1 many
CAISEGLDYGYTF TGTGCCATCAGTGAGGGGTTAGACTATGGCTACACCTTC TRBJ1-2 . TRBV10-3 many
CASSVVLGASGINEQFF TGTGCCAGCAGCGTAGTTCTCGGGGCTAGCGGGATCAATGAGCAGTTCTTC TRBJ2-1 TRBD2 TRBV9 medium-sized
CASSVDGTGVEKLFF TGTGCCAGCAGCGTAGATGGGACAGGAGTTGAAAAACTGTTTTTT TRBJ1-4 TRBD1 TRBV9 many
CASQHRGSSTDTQYF TGCGCCAGCCAACACAGGGGGAGTAGCACAGATACGCAGTATTTT TRBJ2-3 TRBD1 TRBV5-1 many
CASSFGQINQPQHF TGTGCCAGCAGCTTTGGGCAGATCAATCAGCCCCAGCATTTT TRBJ1-5 . TRBV13 medium-sized
CASSQERPRDEQFF TGTGCCAGCAGCCAAGAGAGACCAAGGGATGAGCAGTTCTTC TRBJ2-1 . TRBV14 many
CANSPGTTNTEAFF TGTGCCAACAGCCCCGGGACAACGAACACTGAAGCTTTCTTT TRBJ1-1 . TRBV7-6 once
CASSLAGTSSYNEQFF TGTGCCAGCAGCTTAGCAGGGACAAGCTCCTACAATGAGCAGTTCTTC TRBJ2-1 . TRBV7-2 many
CSVAWTSGSSYNEQFF TGCAGCGTTGCGTGGACTAGCGGGAGCTCCTACAATGAGCAGTTCTTC TRBJ2-1 TRBD2 TRBV29-1 few
CASSFGARSYEQYF TGTGCCAGCAGCTTTGGGGCTCGCTCCTACGAGCAGTACTTC TRBJ2-7 . TRBV7-9 medium-sized
CASSQVILTGKEGTQYF TGCGCCAGCAGCCAAGTTATCTTAACCGGGAAAGAGGGGACCCAGTACTTC TRBJ2-5 . TRBV4-3 .
CASSQEIAGGWTGELFF TGTGCCAGCAGCCAAGAGATAGCGGGAGGCTGGACCGGGGAGCTGTTTTTT TRBJ2-2 TRBD2 TRBV4-2 medium-sized
CSARGGGTYEQYF TGCAGCGCCAGGGGCGGGGGAACCTACGAGCAGTACTTC TRBJ2-7 . TRBV29-1 many
CASSVGGTGGDTQYF TGTGCCAGCAGCGTTGGCGGGACAGGTGGAGATACGCAGTATTTT TRBJ2-3 TRBD1 TRBV9 many
CASSGGGPYEQYF TGTGCCAGCAGCGGGGGGGGACCCTACGAGCAGTACTTC TRBJ2-7 TRBD2 TRBV7-6 .
CASSLREGSYEQYF TGTGCCAGCAGCTTACGTGAGGGGTCCTACGAGCAGTACTTC TRBJ2-7 . TRBV7-2 many
CASSHPLPGLAGGIESYNEQFF TGTGCCAGCAGCCATCCCCTCCCGGGACTAGCGGGAGGAATTGAATCCTACAATGAGCAGTTCTTC TRBJ2-1 TRBD2 TRBV7-9 .
CASSDRQLSYEQYF TGTGCCAGCAGTGACAGGCAACTCTCCTACGAGCAGTACTTC TRBJ2-7 . TRBV6-1 many
CASSLLGDLGETQYF TGTGCCAGCAGCCTACTGGGCGATTTGGGAGAGACCCAGTACTTC TRBJ2-5 . TRBV3-1 few
CATSRDAGANVLTF TGTGCCACCAGCAGAGATGCTGGGGCCAACGTCCTGACTTTC TRBJ2-6 . TRBV15 few
CSVMGEGGTEAFF TGCAGCGTTATGGGAGAAGGTGGTACTGAAGCTTTCTTT TRBJ1-1 . TRBV29-1 few
CASSGRDADYEQYF TGTGCCAGCAGCGGCCGGGACGCCGACTACGAGCAGTACTTC TRBJ2-7 . TRBV9 medium-sized
CASSEPGLYEQYF TGTGCCAGCAGCGAACCGGGACTCTACGAGCAGTACTTC TRBJ2-7 . TRBV7-9 few
CASSPREETQYF TGTGCCAGCAGTCCCAGGGAAGAGACCCAGTACTTC TRBJ2-5 . TRBV6-2/TRBV6-3 .
CALWRVKNTGELFF TGTGCCCTATGGAGGGTTAAGAACACCGGGGAGCTGTTTTTT TRBJ2-2 . TRBV7-9 .
CASRGTGDREQYF TGCGCCAGCCGTGGGACAGGGGATAGGGAGCAGTACTTC TRBJ2-7 TRBD1 TRBV23-1 .
CASSLTRSYNEQFF TGTGCCAGCAGTTTAACTCGCTCCTACAATGAGCAGTTCTTC TRBJ2-1 . TRBV27 many
CASMGGTQYF TGTGCCAGCATGGGGGGTACGCAGTATTTT TRBJ2-3 . TRBV12-3/TRBV12-4 many
CASSQGIGTEQFF TGCGCCAGCAGCCAAGGGATAGGAACTGAGCAGTTCTTC TRBJ2-1 . TRBV4-1 many
CSVDLGQEKLFF TGCAGCGTTGATCTAGGCCAAGAAAAACTGTTTTTT TRBJ1-4 . TRBV29-1 many
CASSLGDRGNQPQHF TGTGCCAGCAGCTTGGGGGACAGGGGAAATCAGCCCCAGCATTTT TRBJ1-5 TRBD1 TRBV7-9 many
CASNKVGLAGSEQYF TGTGCCAGTAACAAGGTCGGACTAGCGGGATCCGAGCAGTACTTC TRBJ2-7 TRBD2 TRBV12-3/TRBV12-4 many
CSGMRRKGFVGETQYF TGCAGCGGGATGAGGCGTAAGGGCTTCGTGGGGGAGACCCAGTACTTC TRBJ2-5 . TRBV29-1 many
CASSSRPRGAADTQYF TGCGCCAGCTCATCTCGGCCTCGGGGGGCGGCAGATACGCAGTATTTT TRBJ2-3 . TRBV23-1 .
CASSLARDFLRAQVNEQFF TGTGCCAGCAGCTTAGCTCGGGACTTCCTGCGCGCCCAAGTCAATGAGCAGTTCTTC TRBJ2-1 . TRBV7-8 many
CATWTGYSNQPQHF TGTGCCACCTGGACAGGATATAGCAATCAGCCCCAGCATTTT TRBJ1-5 TRBD1 TRBV24-1 medium-sized
CASSFPEYTKNIQYF TGTGCCAGCAGTTTTCCGGAGTACACCAAAAACATTCAGTACTTC TRBJ2-4 . TRBV28 many
CASSASGADEQYF TGTGCCAGCAGCGCAAGTGGGGCCGACGAGCAGTACTTC TRBJ2-7 . TRBV9 .
CASSPNEQFF TGTGCCAGCAGCCCTAATGAGCAGTTCTTC TRBJ2-1 . TRBV7-8 many
CSVAGQGGEQYF TGCAGCGTCGCAGGACAGGGCGGCGAGCAGTACTTC TRBJ2-7 TRBD1 TRBV29-1 once
CASRGLANSYNEQFF TGTGCCAGCAGAGGACTAGCGAATTCCTACAATGAGCAGTTCTTC TRBJ2-1 TRBD2 TRBV28 .
CASSDYASTAYGYTF TGTGCCAGCAGTGACTATGCTTCGACAGCCTATGGCTACACCTTC TRBJ1-2 . TRBV6-2/TRBV6-3 many
CSASLGRAWNEQFF TGCAGTGCTAGTTTGGGGAGGGCTTGGAATGAGCAGTTCTTC TRBJ2-1 TRBD2 TRBV20-1 few
CASSLAGSLNEQYF TGTGCCAGCAGCTTAGCCGGGAGCCTAAACGAGCAGTACTTC TRBJ2-7 . TRBV7-6 .
CASSDGYSRYNEQFF TGCGCCAGCAGTGACGGGTATAGCCGCTACAATGAGCAGTTCTTC TRBJ2-1 . TRBV10-2 many